This paragraph reports one T cell receptor (beta chain). Its antigen is not identified. This record belongs to a study of cytomegalovirus exposure and HLA in healthy donors. Findings of the study overall: Some V segments, TRBV6-2 and TRBV6-3 among them, were indistinguishable and were therefore excluded. TCR beta chain V- and J-gene trimming was linked, in a later analysis, to a missense variant in DCLRE1C.

The CDR3 has 14 amino acids. The ends lost 4 bases at V and 5 bases at J; junction bases unmatched: 6. The germline V gene has CDR1 SGHDT and CDR2 YYEEEE. In the PCR, 60 Vbeta and 13 Jbeta primers were used. Profiled with immunoSEQ multiplex PCR; TCRdb holds only in-frame clones, not every one. The table includes 150,000 to 200,000 clones, roughly 80% detected once. This chain links TRBV5-6 with TRBJ2-5; 9 nucleotides agree with TRBD2. The clonotype comes from a man in his forties or fifties in good health and CMV-seropositive. Sequenced: PBMCs. This CDR3 is CASSEGLARETQYF. DNA of the CDR3: TGTGCCAGCAGCGAGGGACTAGCTCGCGAGACCCAGTACTTC.